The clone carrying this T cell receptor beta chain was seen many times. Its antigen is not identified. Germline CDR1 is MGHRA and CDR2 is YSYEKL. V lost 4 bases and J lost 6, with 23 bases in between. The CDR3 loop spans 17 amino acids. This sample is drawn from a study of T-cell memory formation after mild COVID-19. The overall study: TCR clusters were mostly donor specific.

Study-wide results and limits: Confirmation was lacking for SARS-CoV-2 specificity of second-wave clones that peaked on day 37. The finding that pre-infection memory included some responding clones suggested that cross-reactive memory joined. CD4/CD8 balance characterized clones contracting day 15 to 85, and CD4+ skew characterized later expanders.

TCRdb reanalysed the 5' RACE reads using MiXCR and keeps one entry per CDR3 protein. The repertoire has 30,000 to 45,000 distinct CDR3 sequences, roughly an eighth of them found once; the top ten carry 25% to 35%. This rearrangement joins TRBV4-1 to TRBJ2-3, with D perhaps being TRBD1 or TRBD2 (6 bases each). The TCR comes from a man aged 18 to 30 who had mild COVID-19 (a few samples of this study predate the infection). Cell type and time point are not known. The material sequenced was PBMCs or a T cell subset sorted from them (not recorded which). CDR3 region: CASSPSPPGADRDTQYF. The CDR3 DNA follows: TGCGCCAGCAGCCCCAGCCCCCCGGGGGCAGATAGGGATACGCAGTATTTT.